The 29 T cell receptor beta chains in this list originate from one sample, sequenced in a study of blood T cell repertoires in COVID-19. The data were produced by immunoSEQ multiplex PCR, yet TCRdb's version contains in-frame clones alone and is incomplete. Of tens of thousands of clones in the sample, more than 80% were seen once. The source material was peripheral blood. The receptors stem from a man aged 50 to 60 with active or convalescent COVID-19.

V is TRBV5-1 and J is TRBJ2-7; 9 bases fit TRBD1. The J segment lost 0 bases and the V segment lost 4 bases, leaving 5 bases of the junction unmatched. Per the germline V gene, CDR1 is SGHRS and CDR2 is YFSETQ. The CDR3 is made up of 15 amino acids. CDR3 protein: CASSPDRGSSYEQYF. The DNA of the CDR3 is TGCGCCAGCAGCCCGGACAGGGGAAGCTCCTACGAGCAGTACTTC. Using reference TRBV5-1 and TRBJ2-7 for the parts outside the CDR3, the full variable domain is KAGVTQTPRYLIKTRGQQVTLSCSPISGHRSVSWYQQTPGQGLQFLFEYFSETQRNKGNFPGRFSGRQFSNSRSEMNVSTLELGDSALYLCASSPDRGSSYEQYFGPGTRLTVT.

In its sample, this clone was seen once. CDR3 residues: CRGQLNTEAFF. CDR3 coding DNA: TGCAGGGGACAGTTGAACACTGAAGCTTTCTTT. The chain combines TRBV20-1 with TRBJ1-1; 7 bases are shared with TRBD1. The CDR3 contains 11 residues. Germline values: CDR1 DFQATT, CDR2 SNEGSKA (reference sequence).

A few counts support this clone. This chain links TRBV28 with TRBJ2-7, with D perhaps matching TRBD2 (5 bases). The V gene's germline CDR1 is MDHEN and CDR2 SYDVKM. The ends were cut back, 2 bases at V and 5 bases at J, with 19 bases in the middle. The CDR3 runs to 16 residues. CDR3 DNA: TGTGCCAGCAGTTTAATTAGCGCATTCCAAAGCGACGAGCAGTACTTC. Encoded protein: CASSLISAFQSDEQYF.

The chain uses TRBV29-1 and TRBJ2-5, with 8 bases aligning to TRBD2. J was trimmed by 2 bases and V by 4 bases; bases with no gene match: 3. The CDR3 has 13 residues. Germline V CDR1 and CDR2: SQVTM, ANQGSEA. DNA for the CDR3: TGCAGCGTTGGCACTAGCGGACAAGAGACCCAGTACTTC. Translating it yields CSVGTSGQETQYF.

This clone appeared a single time. The chain joins TRBV4-2 to TRBJ2-4; maybe TRBD2 (5 bases). The CDR3 consists of 13 residues. In germline, CDR1 is LGHNA, CDR2 YNFKEQ. The V end was cut by 0 bases, the J end by 8 bases, with 8 bases between. CDR3 nucleotides: TGTGCCAGCAGCCAAGACGAGGGAGACATTCAGTACTTC. Translated: CASSQDEGDIQYF.

The J gene is TRBJ2-3, the V gene TRBV28; 12 bases fit TRBD2. The CDR3 spans 16 residues. CDR1 MDHEN and CDR2 SYDVKM come from the germline V gene. V gave up 3 bases and J gave up 4 bases; unmatched junction bases: 5. CDR3 nucleotide sequence: TGTGCCAGCAGTTTTGGACTAGCGGGATCGGCAGATACGCAGTATTTT. Its translation is CASSFGLAGSADTQYF.

The chain uses TRBV27 and TRBJ2-7, with D unclear. Germline CDR1 reads MNHEY; CDR2 reads SMNVEV (reference sequence). The CDR3 spans 12 residues. The ends were cut back, 5 bases at V and 5 bases at J, with 10 bases in the middle. The CDR3, as DNA: TGTGCCAGCAGTCCCCGAGGAAACGAGCAGTACTTC. Protein product: CASSPRGNEQYF.

The chain is built from TRBV2 and TRBJ2-7; 8 bases match TRBD1. The CDR3 runs to 16 residues. The junction had 20 bases not matched to a gene; V was cut back by 6 bases and J by 10 bases. From germline, CDR1 is SNHLY and CDR2 FYNNEI. The CDR3, as DNA: TGTGCCAGCAGGAAACCCCCCGGGACAGGTCTAAACCCTCAGTACTTC. This encodes CASRKPPGTGLNPQYF.

The chain uses TRBV30 and TRBJ2-7, with D tentatively TRBD2 (5 bases). Trimming removed 2 bases at V and 7 bases at J, with 9 bases between. The CDR3 consists of 11 residues. CDR1 and CDR2 (germline): GTSNPN, SVGIG (reference sequence). DNA for the CDR3: TGTGCCTGGAGTAACGGAGGAGAGCAGTACTTC. As protein: CAWSNGGEQYF.

This chain uses TRBV9 with TRBJ2-1, with TRBD1 identical over 9 bases. This CDR3 spans 15 amino acids. Per the germline V gene, CDR1 is SGDLS and CDR2 is YYNGEE. The junction had 6 bases not matched to a gene; V was cut back by 4 bases and J by 4 bases. The CDR3: CASSPGQGTYNEQFF. As DNA, the CDR3 is TGTGCCAGCAGCCCAGGACAGGGGACATACAATGAGCAGTTCTTC.

The rearrangement joins TRBV21-1 to TRBJ2-3; TRBD2, the table's D call, was not compared with the DNA. TRBV21-1 is assigned pseudogene status. The CDR3 consists of 15 residues. CDR3 nucleotide sequence: TGTGCCAGCAGCAGGCCCGACTGGTTCACAGATACGCAGTATTTT. Amino acid sequence: CASSRPDWFTDTQYF.

The chain uses TRBV6-5 and TRBJ2-7; the match to TRBD2 covers 12 bases. CDR1 and CDR2 (germline): MNHEY, SVGAGI. V gave up 4 bases and J gave up 5 bases; unmatched junction bases: 9. This CDR3 spans 16 amino acids. CDR3 amino acids: CASSSFLRLAGDEQYF. CDR3 nucleotide sequence: TGTGCCAGCAGTTCCTTCCTAAGACTAGCGGGGGACGAGCAGTACTTC.

This clone has a single count. The CDR3, as DNA: TGTGCCAGCAGAGGGACAGCCGAAGCTTTCTTT. It yields the protein CASRGTAEAFF. The chain uses TRBV6-5 and TRBJ1-1; 7 bases line up with TRBD1. Per the germline V gene, CDR1 is MNHEY and CDR2 is SVGAGI. The CDR3 contains 11 residues. With V trimmed by 6 bases and J by 8 bases, 3 bases remained unmatched.

The chain employs TRBV7-8 and TRBJ1-2, with TRBD1 matching over 7 bases. Germline CDR1 reads SGHVS; CDR2 reads FQNEAQ. This CDR3 is built from 16 residues. The ends lost 2 bases at V and 4 bases at J; junction bases unmatched: 10. The CDR3: CASSLQPGQAIYGYTF. CDR3 DNA: TGTGCCAGCAGCTTACAACCTGGACAGGCGATCTATGGCTACACCTTC.

The chain employs TRBV7-2 and TRBJ2-1; D is unresolved. CDR1 SGHTA and CDR2 FQGNSA come from the germline V gene. Trimming took 3 bases from V and 0 from J, leaving 9 bases between them. The CDR3 contains 15 residues. The CDR3 DNA sequence: TGTGCCAGCAGCTTTACAGCAGGCTCCTACAATGAGCAGTTCTTC. This translates into CASSFTAGSYNEQFF. Based on the CDR3 plus reference TRBV7-2 and TRBJ2-1, the full variable domain is GAGVSQSPSNKVTEKGKDVELRCDPISGHTALYWYRQSLGQGLEFLIYFQGNSAPDKSGLPSDRFSAERTGGSVSTLTIQRTQQEDSAVYLCASSFTAGSYNEQFFGPGTRLTVL.

The chain employs TRBV3-1 (or the pseudogene TRBV3-2) and TRBJ2-2; TRBD2 matches at 7 bases. The CDR3 runs to 16 residues. Germline V CDR1 and CDR2: LGHDT, YNNKEL (reference sequence). The V gene end was trimmed by 0 bases and the J gene end by 4 bases; junction bases not matched to a gene: 5. CDR3 DNA sequence: TGTGCCAGCAGCCAAGATCGAGGGGAGGGCACCGGGGAGCTGTTTTTT. Translating gives CASSQDRGEGTGELFF.

This chain joins TRBV14 and TRBJ1-1; TRBD1 matches 8 bases. This CDR3 region has 15 residues. CDR1 and CDR2 (germline): SGHDN, FVKESK. With 2 bases clipped from V and 1 base from J, the junction kept 3 bases outside the gene matches. CDR3 in DNA: TGTGCCAGCAGCCAACCAGACAGGGGGAACACTGAAGCTTTCTTT. Translating gives CASSQPDRGNTEAFF. The full variable domain, rest sourced from reference TRBV14 and TRBJ1-1, is EAGVTQFPSHSVIEKGQTVTLRCDPISGHDNLYWYRRVMGKEIKFLLHFVKESKQDESGMPNNRFLAERTGGTYSTLKVQPAELEDSGVYFCASSQPDRGNTEAFFGQGTRLTVV.

This clone was picked up a small number of times. The chain joins TRBV9 to TRBJ2-3; D remains ambiguous. The CDR3 consists of 13 residues. Per germline, CDR1 SGDLS and CDR2 YYNGEE. Between the trimmed V and J ends, which lost 4 bases and 4 bases, there was a span of 10 bases. The DNA for the CDR3 is TGTGCCAGCAGCAAGAGCGAGTCAGATACGCAGTATTTT. Translated: CASSKSESDTQYF.

The chain links TRBV3-1 (or the pseudogene TRBV3-2) to TRBJ1-1, with 7 nucleotides matching TRBD1. There are 14 residues in the CDR3. Germline V lookup: CDR1 LGHDT, CDR2 YNNKEL (reference sequence). The ends lost 5 bases at V and 5 bases at J; junction bases unmatched: 8. In DNA, the CDR3 is TGTGCCAGCAGCACAGGGGCGGGAAGTACTGAAGCTTTCTTT. Translation: CASSTGAGSTEAFF.

The rearrangement links TRBV10-3 to TRBJ2-3; no clear D gene. This CDR3 region has 12 residues. Trimming left V 4 bases short and J 10 bases short, with 12 bases between. Germline CDR1 reads ENHRY; CDR2 reads SYGVKD. The DNA of the CDR3 is TGTGCCATCAGTGTCTCGTCAGGTCCGCAGTATTTT. Encoded protein: CAISVSSGPQYF.

The V gene is TRBV3-1 (or the pseudogene TRBV3-2), the J gene TRBJ2-5; no firm D call. This CDR3 has 14 amino acids. V shed 0 bases and J shed 2 bases, with 7 bases lying between them. Germline CDR1 reads LGHDT; CDR2 reads YNNKEL (reference sequence). The CDR3 loop reads CASSQDWQQETQYF. In DNA form, the CDR3 reads TGTGCCAGCAGCCAAGACTGGCAACAAGAGACCCAGTACTTC.

The V call is TRBV5-1, the J call TRBJ2-1; 10 nucleotides match TRBD2. Germline trimming cut 5 bases from V and 9 bases from J; bases unmatched to any gene: 8. Germline CDR1 reads SGHRS; CDR2 reads YFSETQ. This CDR3 spans 14 amino acids. CDR3 loop: CASRLAGEGSEQFF. The CDR3 coding sequence is TGCGCCAGCAGGCTAGCGGGAGAAGGAAGTGAGCAGTTCTTC.

V and J are TRBV19 and TRBJ2-5; 9 bases align to TRBD2. CDR3 length: 14 residues. In germline, CDR1 is LNHDA, CDR2 SQIVND (reference sequence). V lost 7 bases, J lost 3 bases, and 6 bases stayed unmatched. The CDR3 region is CASNNVAGEETQYF. CDR3 coding DNA: TGTGCCAGTAATAACGTAGCGGGAGAAGAGACCCAGTACTTC.

The J gene is TRBJ2-3, the V gene TRBV24-1; D is unclear. Germline V CDR1 and CDR2: KGHDR, SFDVKD. V was pared by 11 bases and J by 2 bases, with 16 bases between. The CDR3 spans 14 residues. CDR3 nucleotide sequence: TGTGCCAACGCGCCCGGTTTTTACACAGATACGCAGTATTTT. Its translation: CANAPGFYTDTQYF.

The V call is TRBV4-1, the J call TRBJ2-5, with D possibly being TRBD2 (5 bases). CDR3 length equals 15 residues. Germline values: CDR1 MGHRA, CDR2 YSYEKL. Deletions cut 1 base from V and 5 bases from J, with 14 bases between. This CDR3 reads CASSQGEGVWETQYF. The CDR3 DNA reads TGCGCCAGCAGCCAAGGTGAGGGTGTCTGGGAGACCCAGTACTTC.

This clone has a handful of counts. J is TRBJ2-1 and V is TRBV27; 7 nucleotides align to TRBD1. The CDR3 runs 13 residues. Germline-derived CDR1 and CDR2 are MNHEY and SMNVEV (reference sequence). Losses at the gene ends were 6 bases for V and 6 bases for J; bases not matched to a gene: 5. CDR3 protein: CASSRTGVNEQFF. The CDR3 DNA sequence: TGTGCCAGCAGCCGAACAGGGGTCAATGAGCAGTTCTTC.

The chain carries TRBV27 and TRBJ1-5; 7 bases are a match to TRBD1. The germline gives CDR1 MNHEY, CDR2 SMNVEV (reference sequence). V gave up 10 bases and J gave up 2 bases; unmatched junction bases: 8. This CDR3 region has 14 residues. CDR3 nucleotides: TGTGCCACCAGAGACAGGGCCGGCAATCAGCCCCAGCATTTT. Translation: CATRDRAGNQPQHF.

The chain uses TRBV5-1 and TRBJ1-2, with 7 bases that match TRBD1. After removal of 1 base from V and 4 bases from J, the junction contained 7 bases not matched to a gene. Looked up from germline, CDR1 is SGHRS and CDR2 is YFSETQ. This CDR3 is built from 15 residues. The chain's CDR3 is CASSLTGDLGYGYTF. The CDR3 region has the DNA TGCGCCAGCAGCTTGACAGGGGATCTAGGCTATGGCTACACCTTC.

V and J are TRBV19 and TRBJ1-5, with 7 bases fitting TRBD1. V shed 4 bases and J 8 bases; nucleotides not matched to a gene: 14. Germline V gives CDR1 LNHDA, CDR2 SQIVND (reference sequence). The length of the CDR3 is 16 residues. CDR3 DNA: TGTGCCAGTAGTACCGAAACCCGACAGGGTATGGAGCCCCAGCATTTT. Translated: CASSTETRQGMEPQHF. Full variable domain (outside the CDR3, taken from reference TRBV19 and TRBJ1-5): DGGITQSPKYLFRKEGQNVTLSCEQNLNHDAMYWYRQDPGQGLRLIYYSQIVNDFQKGDIAEGYSVSREKKESFPLTVTSAQKNPTAFYLCASSTETRQGMEPQHFGDGTRLSIL.